This TCR beta chain was captured by sequencing in a study of T cell responses to AZD1222 COVID-19 vaccine (dated by TCRdb to the early 2020s). In the study overall: AZD1222 recipients whose second dose came at about 4 weeks and those whose second dose came at about 12 weeks were combined into one group, since spike-specific TCR depth and breadth did not differ between the two schedules. Trial participants were enrolled by age into subgroups of 18-55, 56-69 and 70-plus years, and roughly 150, 30 and 60 TCR-sequenced participants, respectively, were included in these subgroups. A total of approximately 240 trial participants underwent TCR sequencing, of whom 207 received two doses of AZD1222 and roughly 25 received two doses of the MenACWY control vaccine.

Looking up the germline V gene yields CDR1 MDHEN and CDR2 SYDVKM. The V end loses 6 bases and the J end loses 0 bases, and a stretch of 6 bases separates them. The CDR3 numbers 13 residues from cysteine through phenylalanine. CDR3 DNA only is kept here, 39 bases in frame from base 1. The CDR3 regions of human TCRbeta chains were subjected to immunosequencing. The authors' analysis ran thus. TCRs in the repertoires were compared against a reference library of SARS-CoV-2-specific TCRs that had been generated with the MIRA antigen-specificity platform. Breadth meant the fraction of unique TCRs that were SARS-CoV-2-associated, whereas depth meant the fraction of total T cells that were SARS-CoV-2-associated. Using the MIRA data, each spike-specific TCR was mapped to the spike region that the TCR reacts to and placed in a CD4 or CD8 class. Log10-transformed breadth and depth values were compared by one-way ANOVA with Sidak's multiple comparisons tests. Entries here come from immuneACCESS through TCRdb and include only in-frame sequences with V and J called. Some clones fail to appear in such tables; in the studies checked, an unresolved V gene covers under half of the shortfall, and the cause of the remainder is unknown. From that table come the V and J calls and clone size; the DNA was used to work out D and trimming. This sample lists roughly 180,000 clones; roughly 92% were detected once. In total, the top ten clones hold about 0.6% of the sample.

The time point label, read with the paper, signifies: baseline before first vaccination. Vaccinee samples came from UK trials COV001 and COV002, including a single-blind randomized controlled phase 2/3 trial of AZD1222 (ChAdOx1 nCoV-19) in healthy adults. Trial participant PBMC samples were collected at day 0 and day 28 after the second dose for TCRbeta chain sequencing. A note on this clone: Which antigen it targets is not known. The record has no base qualities; no much larger clone is one base away.

What the work shows at the level of the full study, not this receptor alone: Most participants were white British and females outnumbered males, and the authors suggested that clonal diversity may have been underestimated. Reportedly, close to half of the unique spike-specific TCRs recognized epitopes lying outside the regions that are mutated in the B.1.351 and B.1.1.7 variants. After two AZD1222 doses, spike-specific TCR breadth and depth were significantly higher than at day 0 and than in MenACWY recipients. Vaccine-associated CD4 TCRs spanned the whole spike protein, with dominant responses in regions 160-218 and 743-854. Conclusions about previously exposed vaccinees were limited because only 6 or 7 AZD1222 recipients were SARS-CoV-2 seropositive at baseline. No day 14 peak-response samples were available, so repertoires were characterized only after the peak T cell response. In the small 56-69-year group, the increase in depth fell short of significance, most likely because of low power.

The rearrangement joined TRBV28 to TRBJ1-5; the D segment cannot be called with confidence. This material consisted of peripheral blood, taken on day 0 of AZD1222 vaccination. This TCR was sampled from an adult in good health. The nucleotide sequence is TGTGCCAGCAGCCTCTATAGCAATCAGCCCCAGCATTTT. Its coded protein is CASSLYSNQPQHF.